This is a list of T cell receptor beta chains from one sample in a study of stem cell transplantation in POMP-related autoinflammatory disease. Measured with immunoSEQ multiplex PCR; TCRdb has only the in-frame clones, and not every one. The sample carries some 68,000 clones, roughly 93% recorded once. Specimen: CD4+ T cells from PBMCs, collected after stem cell transplantation. The receptor set was obtained from a human patient with POMP-related autoinflammation and immune dysregulation (PRAID). The graft donor may have given rise to some T cells. Each CDR3 is given with its conserved first and last residue. Fields, in order: V gene, J gene, clone size, D gene, CDR3 DNA, CDR3 protein. A D gene is named only where the DNA matches it firmly. Some rows have no size entry. The others give once, few or many, or a class for an expanded clone.

>TRBV4-1|TRBJ2-7|.|.
TGCGCCAGCAGCCACTCTACGCGGCAAGACAGGCGGCCCTACTACGAGCAGTACTTC
CASSHSTRQDRRPYYEQYF
>TRBV5-1|TRBJ1-1|.|.
TGCGCCAGCAGCCCTACAGGGAATACTGAAGCTTTCTTT
CASSPTGNTEAFF
>TRBV9|TRBJ2-1|.|.
TGTGCCAGCAGCGTAAGTAACTACTTCTCCTACAATGAGCAGTTCTTC
CASSVSNYFSYNEQFF
>TRBV5-1|TRBJ1-1|.|.
TGCGCCAGCGGCCAGGGGACCGGGGGTGCTGAAGCTTTCTTT
CASGQGTGGAEAFF
>TRBV3-1/TRBV3-2|TRBJ2-1|.|.
TGTGCCAGCAGCCAAGCCTCTGAGCAGTTCTTC
CASSQASEQFF
>TRBV3-1/TRBV3-2|TRBJ2-5|.|.
TGTGCCAGCAGCCAAGATTCCGGGGGCTGGGAGACCCAGTACTTC
CASSQDSGGWETQYF
>TRBV4-1|TRBJ2-2|.|TRBD2
TGCGCCAGCAGCAAAGGACTAGCGGGGATCGGGGAGCTGTTTTTT
CASSKGLAGIGELFF
>TRBV5-1|TRBJ2-1|once|.
TGCGCCAGCAGCTTGGGACTGCGGAGCTCCTACAATGAGCAGTTCTTC
CASSLGLRSSYNEQFF
>TRBV19|TRBJ1-4|once|TRBD1
TGTGCCAGTAGCCGGGACAGCGGTGAAAAACTGTTTTTT
CASSRDSGEKLFF
>TRBV27|TRBJ2-3|.|TRBD2
TGTGCCAGCAGTTTCGATAGCGGGAGCACAGATACGCAGTATTTT
CASSFDSGSTDTQYF
>TRBV27|TRBJ2-7|.|.
TGTGCCAGCAGTTTAGCGGGTATATCGTCCTACGAGCAGTACTTC
CASSLAGISSYEQYF
>TRBV20-1|TRBJ2-7|few|.
TGCAGTGTCCCTCAGCCCTACGAGCAGTACTTC
CSVPQPYEQYF
>TRBV19|TRBJ2-3|.|TRBD1
TGTGCCAGTAGTATAGATCTGACAGGGGAAAGCACAGATACGCAGTATTTT
CASSIDLTGESTDTQYF
>TRBV6-1|TRBJ2-7|.|TRBD1
TGTGCCAGCAGTGAAGCGGGACAGGGGTACGAGCAGTACTTC
CASSEAGQGYEQYF
>TRBV3-1/TRBV3-2|TRBJ2-3|.|.
TGTGCCAGCAGCCAAGTTCTAGCATTAGCAGATACGCAGTATTTT
CASSQVLALADTQYF
>TRBV28|TRBJ2-7|.|TRBD2
TGTGCCAGCAGTTCGGCAGGGGCAGACCTAGCGGGAGGCACCTACGAGCAGTACTTC
CASSSAGADLAGGTYEQYF
>TRBV29-1|TRBJ1-1|few|.
TGCAGCGTACTGAAGAACACTGAAGCTTTCTTT
CSVLKNTEAFF
>TRBV7-6|TRBJ2-3|once|.
TGTGCCAGCAGCTCACAGGTCGCAGATACGCAGTATTTT
CASSSQVADTQYF
>TRBV3-1/TRBV3-2|TRBJ2-7|.|.
TGTGCCAGCAGCCAAGTGGTTGAAAACTACGAGCAGTACTTC
CASSQVVENYEQYF
>TRBV30|TRBJ2-2|.|.
TGTGCCTGGACCCAGCGAGTGGGGGTTAGGGTCACCGGGGAGCTGTTTTTT
CAWTQRVGVRVTGELFF
>TRBV19|TRBJ2-4|.|.
TGTGCCAGTAGTTACGGGGCCAAAAACATTCAGTACTTC
CASSYGAKNIQYF
>TRBV2|TRBJ2-5|once|.
TGTGCCAGCGGATTAGTCGGAGTTTACGGGACCCAGTACTTC
CASGLVGVYGTQYF
>TRBV4-1|TRBJ2-5|.|TRBD1
TGCGCCAGCAGCCAAGATCAATCGGTTGTAGGGGGCGGGGAGACCCAGTACTTC
CASSQDQSVVGGGETQYF
>TRBV5-1|TRBJ2-3|.|TRBD2
TGCGCCAGCAGCTTGGAGGGTAGCGGGAGGTGGACAGATACGCAGTATTTT
CASSLEGSGRWTDTQYF
>TRBV5-4|TRBJ1-1|.|.
TGTGCCAGCAGCGCCACAGCTGAGCCGAACACTGAAGCTTTCTTT
CASSATAEPNTEAFF
>TRBV11-2|TRBJ2-3|.|.
TGTGCCAGCAGTCTTGGACTGACCCATAGCACAGATACGCAGTATTTT
CASSLGLTHSTDTQYF
>TRBV5-4|TRBJ2-7|.|.
TGTGCCAGCAGCCGGACACCGGGACGCCGATACGAGCAGTACTTC
CASSRTPGRRYEQYF
>TRBV6-5|TRBJ1-1|.|.
TGTGCCAGCAACACCCTCGAACGGTTGAACACTGAAGCTTTCTTT
CASNTLERLNTEAFF
>TRBV2|TRBJ1-2|.|.
TGTGCCAGTGTCTTCGGACAAAACTATGGCTACACCTTC
CASVFGQNYGYTF
>TRBV25-1|TRBJ1-4|once|.
TGTGCCAGCAGGGGAACAGGGTTTGAAAAACTGTTTTTT
CASRGTGFEKLFF
>TRBV10-1|TRBJ2-3|few|TRBD2
TGCGCCAGCAGTGGACGGACTAGCGGGAGTCGCACAGATACGCAGTATTTT
CASSGRTSGSRTDTQYF
>TRBV27|TRBJ2-1|.|TRBD2
TGTGCCAGCAGTTTATCGGTGACTAGCCGCAATGAGCAGTTCTTC
CASSLSVTSRNEQFF
>TRBV29-1|TRBJ1-1|.|.
TGCAGCGTTAGGGGCACTGAAGCTTTCTTT
CSVRGTEAFF
>TRBV6-6|TRBJ2-3|.|.
TGTGCCAGCACCCTTGGAGATACGCAGTATTTT
CASTLGDTQYF
>TRBV5-5|TRBJ2-5|.|.
TGTGCCAGCAGTTCTGGGCTGTCCACTGGGGAGACCCAGTACTTC
CASSSGLSTGETQYF
>TRBV5-1|TRBJ2-5|.|.
TGCGCCAGCAGCTTACAAGAGACCCAGTACTTC
CASSLQETQYF
>TRBV3-1/TRBV3-2|TRBJ2-5|.|.
TGTGCCAGCAGCCCGCTTACCGCGGAGACCCAGTACTTC
CASSPLTAETQYF
>TRBV6-5|TRBJ2-7|.|.
TGTGCCACTACATGGGACACAAGCTCCTACGAGCAGTACTTC
CATTWDTSSYEQYF
>TRBV6-1|TRBJ1-5|.|.
TGTGCCAGCAGTGAAACCCAGCACAGTTACAATCAGCCCCAGCATTTT
CASSETQHSYNQPQHF
>TRBV28|TRBJ2-1|.|.
TGTGCCAGCAGTCTATTTAATGAGCAGTTCTTC
CASSLFNEQFF